This entry features one T cell receptor beta chain sequence. Between the trimmed V and J ends, which lost 6 bases and 4 bases, there was a span of 6 bases. This CDR3 is 11 amino acids long. The assay was immunoSEQ multiplex PCR, and TCRdb's table has in-frame clones only and misses some. The sample holds hundreds of thousands of clones, about 89% seen once. This sample was included in a study of blood T cell repertoires in COVID-19. This TCR came from an older woman who had recovered from COVID-19. Input material: peripheral blood. This chain links TRBV12-3 or TRBV12-4 with TRBJ1-1; possibly TRBD1 for D (6 bases). The CDR3 sequence is CASRGGTEAFF. The CDR3 DNA is TGTGCCAGCAGAGGGGGCACTGAAGCTTTCTTT.